This TCR beta chain came from a study of blood T cells in healthy people across ages (dated by TCRdb to between 2014 and 2017). With respect to the entire study: Template switching captured roughly one uniquely barcoded TCR beta cDNA molecule per two T cells in model experiments. Using deep sequencing normalized with unique cDNA molecular identifiers, the study measured how TCR beta repertoire diversity changes with age. The donors were split into four age groups: young (average about 15 years), middle-aged (about 40), aged (about 62) and long-lived (roughly 77). Donors of different ages were randomly distributed across sequencing lanes to avoid experimental bias. Using the same blood draw, the study looked at two additional independent replicas of 1 million unique cDNA reads for two donors, one aged 18 to 29 and the other aged 80 or older.

Here is what the overall study found, with its caveats: Observed TCR beta diversity per million T cells fell roughly linearly with age, and a significant reduction was already apparent by age around 44. The CMV infection status of donors was not known, potentially confounding age-related changes in expanded clonotypes. Since profiling was done on bulk unsorted PBMCs, naive and antigen-experienced compartments could not be conclusively compared. A strong correlation was found between observed TCR beta diversity and the percentage of naive T cells measured by flow cytometry. Total diversity estimates from one million sequenced T cells were considered lower bounds and underestimates. Compared with the aged group, more naive CD4+ T cells, fewer expanded clones and increased TCR diversity were shown by the long-lived group, suggesting age selection.

Donors were about 36 systemically healthy Caucasian individuals from Russia aged roughly 6 to 95 years. About 10 milliliters of peripheral blood were drawn from each donor into EDTA-treated Vacutainer tubes. Ficoll-Paque density-gradient centrifugation was used to isolate PBMCs, with at least 6.5 million per sample. Trizol reagent was used to extract total RNA from PBMCs, with at least 6 micrograms per sample. For every donor, flow cytometry on a PBMC aliquot measured the percentage of naive CD45RAhigh/CD27high T cells. Library creation used 5' RACE. Data came from an Illumina HiSeq 2500. A second roughly 6 to 11 cycle PCR used a sample-barcoded 5' primer and a J-beta primer mix. A template-switch 5' adaptor carrying 12 random nucleotides introduced a unique molecular identifier onto each TCR beta cDNA molecule. Each sample yielded at least 3 million CDR3-containing paired-end reads. The Mint cDNA synthesis kit, primed by a TRBC-specific oligonucleotide, was used to synthesize first-strand cDNA from all RNA. Following uracil-DNA glycosylase treatment, a first 18-cycle PCR with universal primers M1SS and BC2_uni_R was performed on all cDNA. The source study handled its data this way. For normalization, 1 million high-quality reads were randomly selected from each sample, with every read carrying a distinct molecular identifier. Reads with shared molecular identifiers were discarded instead of being binned into consensus sequences. MiTCR, run with a Q25 quality threshold and the strictest error-elimination algorithm, handled CDR3 identification, clonotype clustering and error correction. A nonparametric unseen species model with Euler transformation was used to estimate lower-bound total TCR beta diversity. TCRdb reanalyzed the raw reads on its own, using fastp at Q25 for trimming and MiXCR for clone calling, and kept in-frame beta chains. CDR3 protein sequences are deduplicated, and each keeps its most common genes and DNA. TCRdb's processing, not the authors', yielded these V and J calls. This sample comprises around 870,000 distinct CDR3 sequences, 25% to 35% of them detected only once. In total, the top ten clones hold 17% of the sample.

This clonotype showed up just a few times. The clone's antigen remains unknown. The sample holds no much larger clone one base away, and base qualities are not on file. Taken from the germline V gene, the CDR1 and CDR2 loops are SGHRS and YFSETQ. Its CDR3 holds 13 amino acids, cysteine through phenylalanine. The CDR3 DNA has 39 bases and is translated from base 1. The junction shows trimming of 0 bases on V and 7 bases on J, plus 10 bases between the germline ends. Input material: blood. The receptor was derived from a woman older than 75 in good health. The sequence is built from TRBV5-1 and TRBJ2-5; the D gene is tentatively TRBD1 or TRBD2, each matching 5 bases. Here the CDR3 is given as CASSLGAGGTQYF. The sequenced DNA: TGCGCCAGCAGCTTGGGGGCTGGGGGGACCCAGTACTTC. The reference TRBV5-1 and TRBJ2-5 proteins fill in what lies around the CDR3, so the full variable domain reads KAGVTQTPRYLIKTRGQQVTLSCSPISGHRSVSWYQQTPGQGLQFLFEYFSETQRNKGNFPGRFSGRQFSNSRSEMNVSTLELGDSALYLCASSLGAGGTQYFGPGTRLLVL.